These 9 T cell receptor beta chains were all obtained from the same sample, sequenced in a study of OX40 agonist ivuxolimab in advanced cancers. The protocol was immunoSEQ multiplex PCR, while the TCRdb copy is restricted to in-frame clones and leaves out a portion. The sample shows some 58,000 clones, 88% of them seen only once. Here the sequenced sample was CD4+ or CD8+ T cells sorted from blood, taken in a trial of the OX40 agonist ivuxolimab. The source is an adult with an advanced solid tumor such as melanoma, head and neck, liver or kidney cancer.

The chain joins TRBV5-1 to TRBJ1-2; weak D call: TRBD1 (5 bases). CDR1 is SGHRS and CDR2 is YFSETQ in the germline V gene. The CDR3 loop spans 14 amino acids. Trimming cost V 2 bases and J 5 bases, with 13 bases left between them. The CDR3 coding sequence is TGCGCCAGCAGCTTTCGGGCGGGGGGATATGGCTACACCTTC. It specifies CASSFRAGGYGYTF.

This chain connects TRBV28 to TRBJ2-5; TRBD1 matches 8 bases. The CDR3 length is 15 residues. Germline loops: CDR1 MDHEN, CDR2 SYDVKM. The trim removed 3 bases at V and 5 bases at J, leaving 8 bases unmatched. CDR3 protein: CASSFGQGALETQYF. The CDR3 DNA follows: TGTGCCAGCAGTTTCGGGCAGGGGGCGTTGGAGACCCAGTACTTC. Full variable domain (outside the CDR3, taken from reference TRBV28 and TRBJ2-5): DVKVTQSSRYLVKRTGEKVFLECVQDMDHENMFWYRQDPGLGLRLIYFSYDVKMKEKGDIPEGYSVSREKKERFSLILESASTNQTSMYLCASSFGQGALETQYFGPGTRLLVL.

The chain employs TRBV7-2 and TRBJ1-1; D gene uncertain. The CDR3 contains 15 residues. The germline V gene has CDR1 SGHTA and CDR2 FQGNSA. V was cut by 5 bases and J by 1 base, with 14 bases left in between. CDR3 nucleotide sequence: TGTGCCAGCAGCGCACAAATCCTTCGGAACACTGAAGCTTTCTTT. Translation: CASSAQILRNTEAFF. Drawing the rest from reference TRBV7-2 and TRBJ1-1, the complete variable domain is GAGVSQSPSNKVTEKGKDVELRCDPISGHTALYWYRQSLGQGLEFLIYFQGNSAPDKSGLPSDRFSAERTGGSVSTLTIQRTQQEDSAVYLCASSAQILRNTEAFFGQGTRLTVV.

The J gene is TRBJ1-3, the V gene TRBV11-2; D call uncertain. The V gene's germline CDR1 is SGHAT and CDR2 FQNNGV. Trimming cost V 1 base and J 0 bases, with 4 bases left between them. The CDR3 contains 14 residues. The CDR3, as DNA: TGTGCCAGCAGCTTAGGCCTCTCTGGAAACACCATATATTTT. It translates to CASSLGLSGNTIYF.

This clone appeared once. The chain links TRBV7-9 to TRBJ2-1, with TRBD1 matching 7 bases. CDR3 length: 14 residues. Per germline, CDR1 SEHNR and CDR2 FQNEAQ (reference sequence). V was clipped by 4 bases and J by 3 bases; unmatched bases: 3. The CDR3 region has the DNA TGTGCCAGCAGCTCCCCAGGGGGCTACAATGAGCAGTTCTTC. Translating it yields CASSSPGGYNEQFF. The full variable domain, rest sourced from reference TRBV7-9 and TRBJ2-1, is DTGVSQNPRHKITKRGQNVTFRCDPISEHNRLYWYRQTLGQGPEFLTYFQNEAQLEKSRLLSDRFSAERPKGSFSTLEIQRTEQGDSAMYLCASSSPGGYNEQFFGPGTRLTVL.

This clone was counted between two and nine times. The rearrangement uses TRBV15 and TRBJ2-7, with unresolved D. V lost 3 bases and J lost 7, with 10 bases in between. The CDR3 runs to 12 residues. Per germline, CDR1 LNHNV and CDR2 YYDKDF (reference sequence). DNA for the CDR3: TGTGCCACCAGCAGCGGGCTTGGAGAGCAGTACTTC. Protein sequence: CATSSGLGEQYF. Full variable domain (remainder filled in from reference TRBV15 and TRBJ2-7): DAMVIQNPRYQVTQFGKPVTLSCSQTLNHNVMYWYQQKSSQAPKLLFHYYDKDFNNEADTPDNFQSRRPNTSFCFLDIRSPGLGDTAMYLCATSSGLGEQYFGPGTRLTVT.

V is TRBV9 and J is TRBJ1-1, with 7 bases identical to TRBD1. Germline V gene sequence: CDR1 SGDLS, CDR2 YYNGEE. CDR3 length: 15 amino acids. V shed 1 base, J shed 4 bases, and the junction held 7 bases outside the gene matches. CDR3 amino acids: CASSVRAGGVTEAFF. The CDR3 DNA is TGTGCCAGCAGCGTAAGGGCAGGGGGAGTCACTGAAGCTTTCTTT.

V usage is TRBV19 and J usage is TRBJ2-1, with a tentative D call TRBD2 (5 bases). There are 13 residues in the CDR3. Germline V gene sequence: CDR1 LNHDA, CDR2 SQIVND (reference sequence). The germline V and J ends were trimmed by 8 bases and 1 base, with 9 bases remaining between them. Written as DNA, the CDR3 is TGTGCCAGTGGGCTAGCATCCTACAATGAGCAGTTCTTC. Protein: CASGLASYNEQFF.

The chain recombines TRBV7-3 with TRBJ2-2; D gene ambiguous. Trimming stripped 6 bases from V and 0 bases from J, with 8 bases between. Germline lookup yields CDR1 SGHTA and CDR2 FQGTGA. This CDR3 has 14 amino acids. The CDR3 bases are TGTGCCAGCAGGGGGTTGGCGAACACCGGGGAGCTGTTTTTT. Amino acid sequence: CASRGLANTGELFF.